These T cell receptor beta chains were read from a single sample in a study of shared clonotypes between healthy human individuals. Method: immunoSEQ multiplex PCR; TCRdb's copy keeps in-frame clones and lacks some. The sample lists about 1,800,000 clones, about 95% seen once, with roughly 1.2% in the top ten. The specimen sequenced was naive CD8+ T cells sorted from blood. The origin of the receptors is a man younger than 35 in good health. Each CDR3 is given with its conserved first and last residue. The order of the fields is J gene, V gene, D gene, clone size, CDR3 protein, CDR3 DNA. D genes are given only for firm matches. Clone size, where shown, is once, few, many, or a class for clones that have expanded.

>TRBJ2-2|TRBV10-3|-|-
CAISESESYTGELFF
TGTGCCATCAGTGAGTCGGAGTCGTACACCGGGGAGCTGTTTTTT
>TRBJ2-3|TRBV27|TRBD2|-
CASSLFIYGLAGGDTQYF
TGTGCCAGCAGTTTATTCATTTACGGACTAGCGGGAGGAGATACGCAGTATTTT
>TRBJ2-3|TRBV30|-|-
CAWSVSRVSTDTQYF
TGTGCCTGGAGTGTATCCAGGGTTAGCACAGATACGCAGTATTTT
>TRBJ2-2|TRBV15|TRBD1|-
CATSATGTGSGELFF
TGTGCCACCAGCGCCACCGGGACAGGGTCCGGGGAGCTGTTTTTT
>TRBJ1-5|TRBV4-1|-|-
CASSQDPGEGNQPQHF
TGCGCCAGCAGCCAAGACCCAGGGGAGGGCAATCAGCCCCAGCATTTT
>TRBJ2-2|TRBV13|-|-
CASSSLYTGELFF
TGTGCCAGCAGCTCCTTATACACCGGGGAGCTGTTTTTT
>TRBJ1-2|TRBV15|TRBD1|-
CATSEGDRRRYGYTF
TGTGCCACCAGCGAGGGGGACAGGAGGAGATATGGCTACACCTTC
>TRBJ1-5|TRBV4-1|-|-
CASSQGSGGNQPQHF
TGCGCCAGCAGCCAAGGTTCGGGCGGAAATCAGCCCCAGCATTTT
>TRBJ1-1|TRBV2|-|-
CASREGGVNTEAFF
TGTGCCAGCCGTGAGGGAGGGGTGAACACTGAAGCTTTCTTT
>TRBJ2-2|TRBV9|-|-
CASSPHSQSNTGELFF
TGTGCCAGCAGCCCCCACTCTCAATCTAACACCGGGGAGCTGTTTTTT
>TRBJ2-1|TRBV30|TRBD2|-
CAWNTLAGGPNEQFF
TGTGCCTGGAACACTCTAGCGGGGGGGCCGAATGAGCAGTTCTTC
>TRBJ1-5|TRBV9|-|-
CASSVGLEQPQHF
TGTGCCAGCAGCGTAGGTCTCGAGCAGCCCCAGCATTTT
>TRBJ2-7|TRBV7-9|TRBD1|-
CASSLGQGGAYEQYF
TGTGCCAGCAGCTTAGGACAGGGTGGTGCCTACGAGCAGTACTTC
>TRBJ2-7|TRBV14|-|once
CASSQDNDEQYF
TGTGCCAGCAGCCAAGATAACGACGAGCAGTACTTC
>TRBJ1-2|TRBV5-4|TRBD1|few
CASSLVGTGYGYTF
TGTGCCAGCAGCTTGGTCGGGACAGGCTATGGCTACACCTTC
>TRBJ1-4|TRBV7-9|-|-
CASAKGVGEKLFF
TGTGCCAGCGCTAAGGGGGTCGGTGAAAAACTGTTTTTT
>TRBJ2-3|TRBV19|-|-
CASSIAGPSTDTQYF
TGTGCCAGTAGTATAGCGGGGCCTAGCACAGATACGCAGTATTTT